The 30 T cell receptor beta chains below come from one sample, sequenced in a study of STAT5B mutations in CD4+ large granular lymphocyte leukemia. Only in-frame clones appear in the TCRdb table, and some are missing; sequencing was by immunoSEQ multiplex PCR. In the table there are 45,000 to 55,000 clones, roughly three quarters of which are singletons. Sequenced sample: CD4+ T cells from blood buffy coats. Receptors originate from a human donor in good health.

The chain recombines TRBV2 with TRBJ1-4; D is unresolved. This CDR3 spans 14 amino acids. The germline V gene has CDR1 SNHLY and CDR2 FYNNEI. The V and J ends lost 6 bases and 0 bases respectively, with 8 bases between them. The CDR3 DNA reads as TGTGCCAGCAGAAGGGTCCCAACTAATGAAAAACTGTTTTTT. It is translated as CASRRVPTNEKLFF.

The chain joins TRBV6-1 to TRBJ2-3; TRBD2 matches 12 bases. This CDR3 region has 15 residues. Germline CDR1 is MNHNS and CDR2 is SASEGT. V was pared by 6 bases and J by 4 bases, with 5 bases of the junction left unmatched. In nucleotides, the CDR3 is TGTGCCAGCAGAGCTAGCGGGGGGGCGTCAGATACGCAGTATTTT. Translated: CASRASGGASDTQYF.

The genes are TRBV19 and TRBJ1-4; D is possibly TRBD1 (6 bases). Germline V gene lookup returns CDR1 LNHDA and CDR2 SQIVND (reference sequence). There are 15 residues in the CDR3. Trimming took off 7 bases at V and 6 bases at J, with 18 bases between the two ends. In nucleotides, the CDR3 is TGTGCCAGTAAGGGGACACTCACTTCTTATGAAAAACTGTTTTTT. Its protein is CASKGTLTSYEKLFF. Complete variable domain (other parts from reference TRBV19 and TRBJ1-4): DGGITQSPKYLFRKEGQNVTLSCEQNLNHDAMYWYRQDPGQGLRLIYYSQIVNDFQKGDIAEGYSVSREKKESFPLTVTSAQKNPTAFYLCASKGTLTSYEKLFFGSGTQLSVL.

The chain carries TRBV27 and TRBJ2-7; 8 positions agree with TRBD1. The V gene end was trimmed by 8 bases and the J gene end by 0 bases; junction bases not matched to a gene: 3. The V gene's germline CDR1 is MNHEY and CDR2 SMNVEV (reference sequence). This CDR3 has 13 amino acids. The CDR3 reads CASGQGNSYEQYF. CDR3 nucleotides: TGTGCCAGCGGACAGGGAAACTCCTACGAGCAGTACTTC.

This clone came up a few times. V is TRBV30 and J is TRBJ1-1; TRBD1 is a possible D gene (5 bases). The length of the CDR3 is 13 residues. Trimming cost V 3 bases and J 3 bases, with 11 bases left between them. Germline CDR1 is GTSNPN and CDR2 is SVGIG (reference sequence). The DNA for the CDR3 is TGTGCCTGGAGCCCGTTAGGGGACACTGAAGCTTTCTTT. Its protein is CAWSPLGDTEAFF. The variable domain in full, completed from reference TRBV30 and TRBJ1-1, reads SQTIHQWPATLVQPVGSPLSLECTVEGTSNPNLYWYRQAAGRGLQLLFYSVGIGQISSEVPQNLSASRPQDRQFILSSKKLLLSDSGFYLCAWSPLGDTEAFFGQGTRLTVV.

V is TRBV28 and J is TRBJ1-5; a possible D gene is TRBD1 (5 bases). The ends were cut back, 5 bases at V and 6 bases at J, with 8 bases in the middle. This CDR3 is 12 amino acids long. CDR1 is MDHEN and CDR2 is SYDVKM in the germline V gene. This chain's CDR3 is CASSPQGQPQHF. The CDR3 DNA follows: TGTGCCAGCAGTCCCCAGGGTCAGCCCCAGCATTTT.

The chain couples TRBV30 to TRBJ1-4; TRBD1 matches 9 bases. Germline CDR1 GTSNPN, CDR2 SVGIG (reference sequence). CDR3 length equals 12 residues. Unmatched junction bases numbered 5, after V lost 7 bases and J lost 8 bases. CDR3 in DNA: TGTGCCTACGCCGACAGGGGGGAAAAACTGTTTTTT. This encodes CAYADRGEKLFF.

The V and J genes are TRBV5-1 and TRBJ1-5; TRBD1 matches at 8 bases. Germline CDR1 and CDR2: SGHRS and YFSETQ. The CDR3 is made up of 15 amino acids. V was clipped by 1 base and J by 2 bases; unmatched bases: 2. Here the CDR3 DNA reads TGCGCCAGCAGCTTGACAGGGGGAGGCAATCAGCCCCAGCATTTT. It encodes CASSLTGGGNQPQHF.

This chain uses TRBV23-1 with TRBJ1-1, with a tentative D call TRBD1 (5 bases). TRBV23-1 is an open reading frame, and its role is uncertain. Trimming cost V 1 base and J 7 bases, with 16 bases left between them. There are 15 residues in the CDR3. CDR3 bases: TGCGCCAGCAGTCAATGGGGTCCGGGACGGAATGAAGCTTTCTTT. It codes for CASSQWGPGRNEAFF.

V gene TRBV5-1 combines with J gene TRBJ1-5; D is unresolved. This CDR3 spans 14 amino acids. Germline CDR1 reads SGHRS; CDR2 reads YFSETQ. Trimming took 4 bases from V and 3 from J, leaving 11 bases between them. DNA for the CDR3: TGCGCCAGCAGCCCGGAGGGTAACAATCAGCCCCAGCATTTT. Amino acid sequence: CASSPEGNNQPQHF.

A single count supports this clone. This chain links TRBV6-6 with TRBJ1-4; D gene uncertain. V was trimmed by 2 bases and J by 5 bases, leaving 12 bases between them. The CDR3 is 15 amino acids. The V gene's germline CDR1 is MNHNY and CDR2 SVGAGI (reference sequence). The CDR3 sequence is CASSYGLDRNEKLFF. The CDR3 bases are TGTGCCAGCAGTTACGGGTTGGACCGGAATGAAAAACTGTTTTTT.

This clone occurred a few times. The chain is built from TRBV7-9 and TRBJ1-3; D remains unclear. Trimming pared 1 base from V and 5 bases from J, leaving 6 bases between. Germline CDR1 reads SEHNR; CDR2 reads FQNEAQ (reference sequence). This CDR3 is 13 amino acids long. The CDR3 DNA follows: TGTGCCAGCAGCTTAGATGAGAGAAACACCATATATTTT. Amino acids: CASSLDERNTIYF.

The rearrangement links TRBV2 to TRBJ1-1; 9 nucleotides match TRBD1. J gave up 1 base and V 3 bases, and 3 bases lay outside the gene matches. Germline V gives CDR1 SNHLY, CDR2 FYNNEI. The CDR3 sequence is 15 residues long. The CDR3 nucleotides read TGTGCCAGCAGTGATACAGGGGGCGCGAACACTGAAGCTTTCTTT. Translation: CASSDTGGANTEAFF. Supplemented by reference TRBV2 and TRBJ1-1, the full variable domain reads EPEVTQTPSHQVTQMGQEVILRCVPISNHLYFYWYRQILGQKVEFLVSFYNNEISEKSEIFDDQFSVERPDGSNFTLKIRSTKLEDSAMYFCASSDTGGANTEAFFGQGTRLTVV.

The rearrangement links TRBV9 to TRBJ1-1; TRBD1 aligns across 9 bases. The CDR3 sequence is 13 residues long. Germline V lookup: CDR1 SGDLS, CDR2 YYNGEE. J lost 7 bases, V lost 4 bases, and 5 bases had no gene match. CDR3 in amino acids: CASSPGTGFEAFF. CDR3 DNA: TGTGCCAGCAGCCCAGGGACAGGGTTTGAAGCTTTCTTT.

The rearrangement uses TRBV30 and TRBJ1-1; 9 bases match TRBD1. This CDR3 is 15 amino acids long. Trimming at V came to 4 bases and at J to 5 bases, leaving 11 bases not matched to a gene. In germline, CDR1 is GTSNPN, CDR2 SVGIG (reference sequence). The CDR3 nucleotides read TGTGCCTGGAAGGGACAGGGAATTAGTGTGACTGAAGCTTTCTTT. Translating it yields CAWKGQGISVTEAFF.

CDR3 nucleotide sequence: TGTGCCAGCAGTGAAGTCGGACAGGGGATCTATGGCTACACCTTC. This encodes CASSEVGQGIYGYTF. J is TRBJ1-2 and V is TRBV2; TRBD1 matches 9 bases. The CDR3 extends over 15 amino acids. Germline CDR1 reads SNHLY; CDR2 reads FYNNEI. With 1 base clipped from V and 4 bases from J, the junction kept 4 bases outside the gene matches.

The CDR3 bases are TGTGCCAGCAGTTTAAACGGGGTGGGTGAAGCTTTCTTT. Translating gives CASSLNGVGEAFF. This chain links TRBV27 with TRBJ1-1; no reliable D call. V dropped 2 bases and J dropped 7 bases, with 11 bases sitting between them. Germline CDR1 is MNHEY and CDR2 is SMNVEV (reference sequence). There are 13 residues in the CDR3.

This clone has a handful of counts. V and J are TRBV7-6 and TRBJ2-5, with 7 bases that match TRBD2. CDR3 size: 15 residues. Unmatched junction bases numbered 8, after V lost 5 bases and J lost 2 bases. Germline CDR1 and CDR2: SGHVS and FNYEAQ. The CDR3 spells CASSPIFGGQETQYF. The CDR3 DNA sequence: TGTGCCAGCAGCCCCATTTTCGGGGGGCAAGAGACCCAGTACTTC.

A single count supports this clone. This chain uses TRBV6-5 with TRBJ1-5; TRBD1 might be the D (5 bases). Germline CDR1 reads MNHEY; CDR2 reads SVGAGI. There are 12 residues in the CDR3. Trimming stripped 10 bases from V and 4 bases from J, with 11 bases between. The CDR3 DNA reads as TGTGCCACCGCGGGGCGTAATCAGCCCCAGCATTTT. It encodes CATAGRNQPQHF.

The chain joins TRBV15 to TRBJ1-4; 7 bases agree with TRBD1. CDR1 and CDR2 from the germline V gene are LNHNV and YYDKDF (reference sequence). Losses at the gene ends were 11 bases for V and 2 bases for J; bases not matched to a gene: 8. The CDR3 loop spans 14 amino acids. CDR3 sequence (DNA): TGTGCCTCGGGGATGGGACAGACTAATGAAAAACTGTTTTTT. Residues: CASGMGQTNEKLFF.

In its sample, this clone was seen once. The J gene is TRBJ2-2, the V gene TRBV2, with TRBD1 matching over 7 bases. CDR1 and CDR2 (germline): SNHLY, FYNNEI. CDR3 length equals 14 residues. The ends lost 7 bases at V and 6 bases at J; junction bases unmatched: 8. CDR3 residues: CASNRQGVSGELFF. The CDR3 region has the DNA TGTGCCAGCAATCGACAGGGAGTTTCCGGGGAGCTGTTTTTT.

The rearrangement uses TRBV19 and TRBJ2-3; 7 nucleotides line up with TRBD2. This CDR3 spans 18 amino acids. Germline lookup yields CDR1 LNHDA and CDR2 SQIVND (reference sequence). The trim removed 3 bases at V and 3 bases at J, leaving 15 bases unmatched. CDR3 region: CASSIRVSEGGKTDTQYF. The CDR3 DNA reads as TGTGCCAGTAGTATTCGGGTGTCCGAGGGAGGGAAGACAGATACGCAGTATTTT.

V is TRBV19 and J is TRBJ1-5; D is uncertain. The CDR3 sequence is 13 residues long. The germline CDR1 and CDR2 sequences are LNHDA and SQIVND (reference sequence). With 1 base removed from V and 5 bases from J, the gap between germline ends came to 6 bases. CDR3 bases: TGTGCCAGTAGTATAGCAAGGGATCAGCCCCAGCATTTT. This codes for CASSIARDQPQHF.

Only one count was recorded for this clone. This chain connects TRBV5-8 to TRBJ1-3; no definite D call. Germline lookup yields CDR1 SGHTS and CDR2 YDEGEE. Trimming took 1 base from V and 0 from J, leaving 11 bases between them. The CDR3 covers 16 residues. The CDR3 protein is CASSLSLQSSGNTIYF. The CDR3 DNA follows: TGTGCCAGCAGCTTGTCCCTACAGTCCTCTGGAAACACCATATATTTT. The entire variable domain, with the rest obtained from reference TRBV5-8 and TRBJ1-3, is as follows: EAGVTQSPTHLIKTRGQQATLRCSPISGHTSVYWYQQALGLGLQFLLWYDEGEERNRGNFPPRFSGRQFPNYSSELNVNALELEDSALYLCASSLSLQSSGNTIYFGEGSWLTVV.

This clone was seen just once. V and J are TRBV7-2 and TRBJ2-1, with D uncertain. V lost 5 bases and J lost 8, with 13 bases in between. CDR3 length equals 13 residues. Germline CDR1 SGHTA, CDR2 FQGNSA. The CDR3 DNA reads TGTGCCAGCAGCCCCCGGGTCTTCGATGAGCAGTTCTTC. This translates into CASSPRVFDEQFF.

This clone appeared a few times. The chain joins TRBV7-2 to TRBJ1-1; D gene ambiguous. This CDR3 is 14 amino acids long. V lost 0 bases and J 4 bases, leaving 9 bases between the germline ends. The germline CDR1 and CDR2 sequences are SGHTA and FQGNSA. The CDR3 DNA follows: TGTGCCAGCAGCTTAGCCCTACAGAGCACTGAAGCTTTCTTT. Amino acid sequence: CASSLALQSTEAFF. The whole variable domain, remainder taken from reference TRBV7-2 and TRBJ1-1, is GAGVSQSPSNKVTEKGKDVELRCDPISGHTALYWYRQSLGQGLEFLIYFQGNSAPDKSGLPSDRFSAERTGGSVSTLTIQRTQQEDSAVYLCASSLALQSTEAFFGQGTRLTVV.

CDR3 in amino acids: CASSLAAPPDPQYF. For the CDR3, the DNA is TGCGCCAGCAGCTTGGCAGCACCCCCTGACCCGCAGTATTTT. This sequence joins TRBV5-1 and TRBJ2-3; D gene uncertain. V was shortened by 0 bases and J by 10 bases, with 15 bases between the two germline ends. Per germline, CDR1 SGHRS and CDR2 YFSETQ. The CDR3 runs to 14 residues.

This clone was seen a few times. V gene TRBV30 combines with J gene TRBJ1-1, with 9 positions matching TRBD1. The CDR3 totals 14 residues. Trimming took 2 bases from V and 6 from J; bases not matched to a gene: 7. Germline V gene lookup returns CDR1 GTSNPN and CDR2 SVGIG (reference sequence). CDR3 amino acids: CAWSRRDRESEAFF. The CDR3 DNA sequence: TGTGCCTGGAGTCGCCGGGACAGGGAATCTGAAGCTTTCTTT.

The table lists this clone with a few counts. The rearrangement joins TRBV6-5 to TRBJ1-6, with D possibly matching TRBD1 (5 bases). Per the germline V gene, CDR1 is MNHEY and CDR2 is SVGAGI. The CDR3 runs to 15 residues. V lost 10 bases and J lost 5, with 18 bases in between. The CDR3 protein is CATRLEGTNNSPLHF. The CDR3 DNA sequence: TGTGCCACCAGGTTGGAGGGGACTAATAATTCACCCCTCCACTTT.

The rearrangement joins TRBV5-1 to TRBJ2-5; D not certain. In germline, CDR1 is SGHRS, CDR2 YFSETQ. Deletions cut 0 bases from V and 0 bases from J, with 9 bases between. The length of the CDR3 is 15 residues. This chain's CDR3 is CASSLAGRNQETQYF. For the CDR3, the DNA is TGCGCCAGCAGCTTGGCCGGCAGAAACCAAGAGACCCAGTACTTC.